The TCR beta chain described here comes from a study of blood T cell repertoires in COVID-19. Study as a whole: There were acute and convalescent COVID-19 samples, and they came from the United States, Italy and Spain.

Original data processing: Reference gene primers were amplified, and this amplification served to estimate nucleated cell counts. The protocol was immunoSEQ multiplex PCR, while the TCRdb copy is restricted to in-frame clones and leaves out a portion. V, J and clone size were drawn from that table, and D and trimming were deduced from the DNA. This sample yields around 300,000 clones, of which 80% to 90% are seen a single time; 3% belongs to the top ten. The CDR3 has 14 amino acids. CDR1 and CDR2 (germline): SGHVS, FQNEAQ. J gave up 5 bases and V 3 bases, and 3 bases lay outside the gene matches. The material sequenced was peripheral blood. The TCR sequence derives from a woman aged 25 to 39 with active or convalescent COVID-19. The chain combines TRBV7-8 with TRBJ1-2; 10 bases are shared with TRBD1. Here the CDR3 DNA reads TGTGCCAGCAGCTTTCGGACAGGGGGGTATGGCTACACCTTC. It codes for CASSFRTGGYGYTF.